Following are 12 T cell receptor beta chains from one sample sequenced in a study of cytomegalovirus exposure and HLA in healthy donors. Use of 60 Vbeta and 13 Jbeta primers characterized the PCR. The data were produced by immunoSEQ multiplex PCR, yet TCRdb's version contains in-frame clones alone and is incomplete. The data show about 190,000 clones, 81% seen once. The sequenced material came from PBMCs. All receptors come from a man between 18 and 35 years old in good health and CMV-seronegative.

The rearrangement uses TRBV29-1 and TRBJ2-7; D is perhaps TRBD2 (6 bases). V dropped 3 bases and J dropped 2 bases, with 14 bases sitting between them. The CDR3 extends over 14 amino acids. The germline V gene has CDR1 SQVTM and CDR2 ANQGSEA. This CDR3 reads CSVEGSSEAYEQYF. CDR3 DNA: TGCAGCGTTGAGGGATCTAGCGAGGCCTACGAGCAGTACTTC.

V is TRBV28 and J is TRBJ1-2; TRBD1 matches 9 bases. V gave up 6 bases and J gave up 5 bases; unmatched junction bases: 7. The length of the CDR3 is 14 residues. Germline V gives CDR1 MDHEN, CDR2 SYDVKM. The CDR3 region has the DNA TGTGCCAGCAGAGAGACCGGGACAGGGTATGGCTACACCTTC. Translating it yields CASRETGTGYGYTF.

The chain has TRBV6-5 and TRBJ2-5, with 11 bases lining up with TRBD1. This CDR3 spans 14 amino acids. In germline, CDR1 is MNHEY, CDR2 SVGAGI. Trimming cost V 11 bases and J 0 bases; bases outside gene matches: 5. The CDR3 is CAARDRGYQETQYF. CDR3 DNA sequence: TGTGCCGCCCGGGACAGGGGGTACCAAGAGACCCAGTACTTC.

The V and J genes are TRBV4-2 and TRBJ2-5; weak D call: TRBD2 (6 bases). Germline V CDR1 and CDR2: LGHNA, YNFKEQ. This CDR3 region has 15 residues. V shed 8 bases and J shed 2 bases, with 18 bases lying between them. CDR3 region: CASGTGAGPQETQYF. The CDR3 region has the DNA TGTGCCAGCGGAACTGGGGCGGGGCCTCAAGAGACCCAGTACTTC.

The chain employs TRBV30 and TRBJ1-6, with D perhaps matching TRBD1 (5 bases). The V gene lost 6 bases and the J gene lost 0 bases, with 12 bases spanning the gap. The length of the CDR3 is 15 residues. Germline CDR1 and CDR2: GTSNPN and SVGIG (reference sequence). This CDR3 reads CACPGTVSYNSPLHF. In DNA form, the CDR3 reads TGTGCCTGTCCCGGGACTGTCTCCTATAATTCACCCCTCCACTTT.

The genes are TRBV9 and TRBJ2-7, with D possibly TRBD1 on 6 matching bases. Looked up from germline, CDR1 is SGDLS and CDR2 is YYNGEE. CDR3 length equals 14 residues. Deletions cut 0 bases from V and 0 bases from J, with 7 bases between. The CDR3 loop is CASSVADSSYEQYF. CDR3 nucleotide sequence: TGTGCCAGCAGCGTAGCGGACAGCTCCTACGAGCAGTACTTC.

The chain employs TRBV18 and TRBJ1-2; 8 bases are a match to TRBD1. This CDR3 comprises 15 residues. The ends lost 6 bases at V and 8 bases at J; junction bases unmatched: 14. Per the germline V gene, CDR1 is KGHSH and CDR2 is LQKENI. The CDR3 protein is CASSRAMDRVNGYTF. The DNA of the CDR3 is TGTGCCAGCTCCCGCGCCATGGACAGGGTCAACGGCTACACCTTC.

The count of this clone is one. The V and J genes are TRBV28 and TRBJ1-4; a possible D gene is TRBD1 (5 bases). This CDR3 comprises 14 residues. Looked up from germline, CDR1 is MDHEN and CDR2 is SYDVKM. V lost 4 bases, J lost 4 bases, and 10 bases lay in between. The CDR3 nucleotides are TGTGCCAGCAGTTATGACAGATTTAATGAAAAACTGTTTTTT. Translating it yields CASSYDRFNEKLFF.

The J gene is TRBJ2-2, the V gene TRBV19, with a possible D match to TRBD1 (6 bases). Germline-derived CDR1 and CDR2 are LNHDA and SQIVND (reference sequence). The CDR3 has 14 amino acids. The V end lost 6 bases, the J end lost 3 bases, and 11 bases lay between the germline ends. The CDR3 sequence is CASSSGADTGELFF. For the CDR3, the DNA is TGTGCCAGTAGCTCAGGGGCGGACACCGGGGAGCTGTTTTTT.

The chain uses TRBV9 and TRBJ2-3, with D possibly TRBD2 on 6 matching bases. The V end lost 4 bases, the J end lost 2 bases, and 11 bases lay between the germline ends. This CDR3 is built from 14 residues. Germline CDR1 and CDR2: SGDLS and YYNGEE. The CDR3 protein is CASSLGLLTDTQYF. For the CDR3, the DNA is TGTGCCAGCAGCCTAGGACTACTCACAGATACGCAGTATTTT.

J is TRBJ2-3 and V is TRBV5-4, with 10 bases identical to TRBD2. The CDR3 totals 15 residues. V was clipped by 0 bases and J by 6 bases; unmatched bases: 4. Germline V lookup: CDR1 SGHNT, CDR2 YYREEE (reference sequence). The CDR3 nucleotides are TGTGCCAGCAGCTTGGGGGGACTAGCGCAGGATACGCAGTATTTT. It is translated as CASSLGGLAQDTQYF.

The V call is TRBV7-2, the J call TRBJ2-7, with unresolved D. CDR3 length: 13 amino acids. Germline-derived CDR1 and CDR2 are SGHTA and FQGNSA. V gave up 2 bases and J gave up 6 bases, with 11 bases separating them. The chain's CDR3 is CASSLPPLFEQYF. The CDR3 DNA reads as TGTGCCAGCAGCTTACCTCCGTTATTCGAGCAGTACTTC.